This T cell receptor beta chain is drawn from a study of blood T cell repertoires in COVID-19. Study background: T cells, B-cell-depleted T cells, or PBMCs provided the cDNA or gDNA that served as material.

The CDR3 totals 15 residues. Germline V gene lookup returns CDR1 SGHNT and CDR2 YYREEE (reference sequence). The V and J ends lost 3 bases and 10 bases, in that order; junction bases with no gene match: 10. In the original processing: Amplification from reference gene primers served as the basis for estimated nucleated cell counts. Method: immunoSEQ multiplex PCR; TCRdb's copy keeps in-frame clones and lacks some. V and J calls and clone size come straight from that table; D and trimming were deduced from the DNA. The table shows about 290,000 clones, with just under 90% occurring only once. The chain uses TRBV5-4 and TRBJ2-1, with TRBD2 matching 10 bases. The sequence derives from a woman aged 30 to 39 with COVID-19, enrolled during active disease. Sequencing was carried out using peripheral blood. The CDR3 here is CASSSTSGVTTEQFF. The DNA of the CDR3 is TGTGCCAGCAGCTCAACTAGCGGGGTGACAACGGAGCAGTTCTTC. Variable domain in full (rest from reference TRBV5-4 and TRBJ2-1): ETGVTQSPTHLIKTRGQQVTLRCSSQSGHNTVSWYQQALGQGPQFIFQYYREEENGRGNFPPRFSGLQFPNYSSELNVNALELDDSALYLCASSSTSGVTTEQFFGPGTRLTVL.